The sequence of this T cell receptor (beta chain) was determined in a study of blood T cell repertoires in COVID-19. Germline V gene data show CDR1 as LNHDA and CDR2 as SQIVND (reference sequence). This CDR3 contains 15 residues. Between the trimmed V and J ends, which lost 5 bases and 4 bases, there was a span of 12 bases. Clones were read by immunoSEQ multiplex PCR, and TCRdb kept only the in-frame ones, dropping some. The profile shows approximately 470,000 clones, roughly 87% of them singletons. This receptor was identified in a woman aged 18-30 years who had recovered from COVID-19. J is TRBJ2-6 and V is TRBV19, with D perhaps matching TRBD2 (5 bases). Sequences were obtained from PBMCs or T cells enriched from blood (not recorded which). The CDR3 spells CASSPSEAGANVLTF. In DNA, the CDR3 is TGTGCCAGTAGTCCCTCGGAGGCCGGGGCCAACGTCCTGACTTTC.